Listed below are T cell receptor beta chains from one sample, sequenced in a study of shared clonotypes between healthy human individuals. The protocol was immunoSEQ multiplex PCR, while the TCRdb copy is restricted to in-frame clones and leaves out a portion. The repertoire holds approximately 600,000 clones, with 85% to 95% as singletons. The specimen was naive CD8+ T cells sorted from blood. The origin of the receptors is a woman under 40 in good health. The CDR3 runs from the conserved cysteine through the conserved F or W. Each record gives: V gene, J gene, CDR3 length, D gene, clone size, CDR3 protein, CDR3 DNA. A D gene is named only where the DNA matches it firmly. The listing skips clone size in some rows; elsewhere it reads once, few, many or a size class.

V gene: TRBV28; J gene: TRBJ2-3; CDR3 length: 15; D gene: -; clone size: -; CDR3 protein: CASSTRTASTDTQYF; CDR3 DNA: TGTGCCAGCAGTACCAGGACAGCTAGCACAGATACGCAGTATTTT
V gene: TRBV27; J gene: TRBJ1-1; CDR3 length: 16; D gene: TRBD1; clone size: -; CDR3 protein: CASGPVSGQGPAVAFF; CDR3 DNA: TGTGCCAGCGGCCCCGTTTCCGGACAGGGGCCAGCTGTAGCTTTCTTT
V gene: TRBV6-1; J gene: TRBJ2-7; CDR3 length: 13; D gene: TRBD2; clone size: -; CDR3 protein: CASRPAGGYEQYF; CDR3 DNA: TGTGCCAGCAGACCAGCGGGGGGTTACGAGCAGTACTTC
V gene: TRBV2; J gene: TRBJ1-5; CDR3 length: 13; D gene: -; clone size: once; CDR3 protein: CASRARGNQPQHF; CDR3 DNA: TGTGCCAGCAGGGCGCGAGGCAATCAGCCCCAGCATTTT
V gene: TRBV2; J gene: TRBJ2-7; CDR3 length: 15; D gene: TRBD2; clone size: -; CDR3 protein: CASSEASGSYYEQYF; CDR3 DNA: TGTGCCAGCAGTGAAGCAAGCGGGAGCTACTACGAGCAGTACTTC
V gene: TRBV19; J gene: TRBJ1-5; CDR3 length: 17; D gene: -; clone size: -; CDR3 protein: CASSIVGWGGLNQPQHF; CDR3 DNA: TGTGCCAGTAGTATAGTTGGGTGGGGTGGCCTCAATCAGCCCCAGCATTTT
V gene: TRBV19; J gene: TRBJ2-7; CDR3 length: 15; D gene: TRBD1; clone size: -; CDR3 protein: CASSLNRGRTYEQYF; CDR3 DNA: TGTGCCAGTAGCCTCAACAGGGGGAGAACCTACGAGCAGTACTTC
V gene: TRBV5-1; J gene: TRBJ2-6; CDR3 length: 15; D gene: -; clone size: -; CDR3 protein: CASSAYRTGANVLTF; CDR3 DNA: TGCGCCAGCAGCGCCTACAGGACTGGGGCCAACGTCCTGACTTTC
V gene: TRBV10-1; J gene: TRBJ2-2; CDR3 length: 12; D gene: -; clone size: -; CDR3 protein: CASSESYGELFF; CDR3 DNA: TGCGCCAGCAGTGAGTCTTACGGGGAGCTGTTTTTT
V gene: TRBV7-6; J gene: TRBJ2-1; CDR3 length: 17; D gene: -; clone size: -; CDR3 protein: CASSLGVPGSPYNEQFF; CDR3 DNA: TGTGCCAGCAGCTTAGGTGTTCCGGGATCTCCCTACAATGAGCAGTTCTTC
V gene: TRBV27; J gene: TRBJ1-3; CDR3 length: 14; D gene: TRBD1; clone size: -; CDR3 protein: CASSPGQGWNTIYF; CDR3 DNA: TGTGCCAGCAGTCCGGGACAGGGGTGGAACACCATATATTTT
V gene: TRBV7-9; J gene: TRBJ2-3; CDR3 length: 15; D gene: -; clone size: -; CDR3 protein: CASSFTGGAVDTQYF; CDR3 DNA: TGTGCCAGCAGCTTCACCGGGGGTGCGGTAGATACGCAGTATTTT
V gene: TRBV5-6; J gene: TRBJ2-7; CDR3 length: 12; D gene: -; clone size: -; CDR3 protein: CASSLGTYEQYF; CDR3 DNA: TGTGCCAGCAGCTTGGGAACCTACGAGCAGTACTTC
V gene: TRBV2; J gene: TRBJ2-5; CDR3 length: 16; D gene: TRBD2; clone size: -; CDR3 protein: CASSEPGLAGKETQYF; CDR3 DNA: TGTGCCAGCAGTGAACCAGGACTAGCGGGGAAAGAGACCCAGTACTTC
V gene: TRBV5-1; J gene: TRBJ2-7; CDR3 length: 18; D gene: TRBD2; clone size: -; CDR3 protein: CASSLGLSGLGSNYEQYF; CDR3 DNA: TGCGCCAGCAGCCTAGGGCTTTCGGGACTAGGGAGTAATTACGAGCAGTACTTC
V gene: TRBV18; J gene: TRBJ2-7; CDR3 length: 13; D gene: -; clone size: -; CDR3 protein: CASSPEGPYEQYF; CDR3 DNA: TGTGCCAGCTCACCAGAGGGGCCCTACGAGCAGTACTTC
V gene: TRBV4-1; J gene: TRBJ1-1; CDR3 length: 16; D gene: -; clone size: -; CDR3 protein: CASSRTSLGGDTEAFF; CDR3 DNA: TGCGCCAGCAGCCGGACCTCCCTGGGAGGGGACACTGAAGCTTTCTTT
V gene: TRBV7-9; J gene: TRBJ2-7; CDR3 length: 12; D gene: -; clone size: few; CDR3 protein: CASSRTDYEQYF; CDR3 DNA: TGTGCCAGCAGTCGGACGGACTACGAGCAGTACTTC
V gene: TRBV6-4; J gene: TRBJ2-3; CDR3 length: 15; D gene: TRBD2; clone size: -; CDR3 protein: CASSDTGLAGDTQYF; CDR3 DNA: TGTGCCAGCAGTGACACCGGACTAGCGGGAGATACGCAGTATTTT
V gene: TRBV5-8; J gene: TRBJ2-1; CDR3 length: 15; D gene: -; clone size: -; CDR3 protein: CASSADRVNYNEQFF; CDR3 DNA: TGTGCCAGCAGCGCAGACAGAGTAAACTACAATGAGCAGTTCTTC
V gene: TRBV4-1; J gene: TRBJ1-2; CDR3 length: 13; D gene: TRBD1; clone size: -; CDR3 protein: CASSQNRGHGYTF; CDR3 DNA: TGCGCCAGCAGCCAAAACAGGGGGCATGGCTACACCTTC
V gene: TRBV15; J gene: TRBJ1-1; CDR3 length: 16; D gene: -; clone size: -; CDR3 protein: CATSRDPGHLNTEAFF; CDR3 DNA: TGTGCCACCAGCAGAGACCCGGGACACCTGAACACTGAAGCTTTCTTT
V gene: TRBV11-1; J gene: TRBJ2-3; CDR3 length: 13; D gene: -; clone size: -; CDR3 protein: CASTPRNTDTQYF; CDR3 DNA: TGTGCCAGCACCCCGAGGAACACAGATACGCAGTATTTT
V gene: TRBV4-1; J gene: TRBJ2-7; CDR3 length: 15; D gene: -; clone size: -; CDR3 protein: CASSQEGGHSYEQYF; CDR3 DNA: TGCGCCAGCAGCCAAGAGGGCGGGCACTCCTACGAGCAGTACTTC
V gene: TRBV7-9; J gene: TRBJ2-7; CDR3 length: 13; D gene: TRBD1; clone size: -; CDR3 protein: CASSRGQGYEQYF; CDR3 DNA: TGTGCCAGCAGCAGGGGACAGGGCTACGAGCAGTACTTC
V gene: TRBV28; J gene: TRBJ2-7; CDR3 length: 15; D gene: TRBD2; clone size: -; CDR3 protein: CASSLAGLAGYEQYF; CDR3 DNA: TGTGCCAGCAGTTTAGCAGGACTAGCCGGGTACGAGCAGTACTTC
V gene: TRBV19; J gene: TRBJ1-1; CDR3 length: 12; D gene: -; clone size: -; CDR3 protein: CASSFGNAEAFF; CDR3 DNA: TGTGCCAGTAGTTTCGGAAACGCTGAAGCTTTCTTT
V gene: TRBV6-5; J gene: TRBJ2-5; CDR3 length: 15; D gene: -; clone size: -; CDR3 protein: CASSYTGGSQETQYF; CDR3 DNA: TGTGCCAGCAGTTATACCGGCGGGTCACAGGAGACCCAGTACTTC
V gene: TRBV7-9; J gene: TRBJ2-7; CDR3 length: 14; D gene: TRBD1; clone size: -; CDR3 protein: CASSLEDRGYEQYF; CDR3 DNA: TGTGCCAGCAGCTTAGAGGACAGGGGCTACGAGCAGTACTTC
V gene: TRBV5-6; J gene: TRBJ2-7; CDR3 length: 15; D gene: TRBD2; clone size: once; CDR3 protein: CASSLTSGSSYEQYF; CDR3 DNA: TGTGCCAGCAGCCTTACTAGCGGCAGCTCCTACGAGCAGTACTTC
V gene: TRBV28; J gene: TRBJ1-3; CDR3 length: 15; D gene: -; clone size: -; CDR3 protein: CASSWRGAGGNTIYF; CDR3 DNA: TGTGCCAGCAGCTGGCGGGGGGCGGGAGGAAACACCATATATTTT
V gene: TRBV28; J gene: TRBJ1-5; CDR3 length: 14; D gene: -; clone size: -; CDR3 protein: CASSVAFSNQPQHF; CDR3 DNA: TGTGCCAGCAGTGTAGCTTTTAGCAATCAGCCCCAGCATTTT
V gene: TRBV5-6; J gene: TRBJ2-7; CDR3 length: 18; D gene: -; clone size: -; CDR3 protein: CASSSPGNKQGIAYEQYF; CDR3 DNA: TGTGCCAGCAGTTCGCCAGGGAATAAGCAGGGTATTGCATACGAGCAGTACTTC
V gene: TRBV29-1; J gene: TRBJ2-2; CDR3 length: 15; D gene: TRBD2; clone size: -; CDR3 protein: CSARLAGGNTGELFF; CDR3 DNA: TGCAGCGCACGACTAGCGGGAGGGAACACCGGGGAGCTGTTTTTT
V gene: TRBV27; J gene: TRBJ2-7; CDR3 length: 13; D gene: TRBD2; clone size: -; CDR3 protein: CASSGLAGREQYF; CDR3 DNA: TGTGCCAGCTCGGGACTAGCGGGACGCGAGCAGTACTTC
V gene: TRBV7-8; J gene: TRBJ2-5; CDR3 length: 16; D gene: TRBD1; clone size: -; CDR3 protein: CASSWYRDRGLETQYF; CDR3 DNA: TGTGCCAGCAGCTGGTACCGGGACAGGGGACTGGAGACCCAGTACTTC
V gene: TRBV19; J gene: TRBJ1-2; CDR3 length: 14; D gene: -; clone size: once; CDR3 protein: CASSIRTAKNGYTF; CDR3 DNA: TGTGCCAGTAGTATTAGAACTGCTAAGAATGGCTACACCTTC
V gene: TRBV11-2; J gene: TRBJ1-1; CDR3 length: 15; D gene: TRBD1; clone size: -; CDR3 protein: CASSSDRGLNTEAFF; CDR3 DNA: TGTGCCAGCAGCTCCGACAGGGGGCTAAACACTGAAGCTTTCTTT
V gene: TRBV27; J gene: TRBJ1-2; CDR3 length: 13; D gene: TRBD1; clone size: -; CDR3 protein: CASSLFQGAGYTF; CDR3 DNA: TGTGCCAGCAGTTTATTTCAGGGGGCTGGCTACACCTTC
V gene: TRBV5-1; J gene: TRBJ2-5; CDR3 length: 15; D gene: TRBD1; clone size: -; CDR3 protein: CASSLQGQGQETQYF; CDR3 DNA: TGCGCCAGCAGCTTACAAGGACAGGGCCAAGAGACCCAGTACTTC
V gene: TRBV7-9; J gene: TRBJ2-7; CDR3 length: 16; D gene: TRBD1; clone size: -; CDR3 protein: CASSHGAGTGIHEQYF; CDR3 DNA: TGTGCCAGCAGCCATGGGGCAGGGACAGGGATCCACGAGCAGTACTTC
V gene: TRBV30; J gene: TRBJ2-3; CDR3 length: 12; D gene: -; clone size: -; CDR3 protein: CAWSVWADTQYF; CDR3 DNA: TGTGCCTGGAGTGTATGGGCTGATACGCAGTATTTT
V gene: TRBV7-9; J gene: TRBJ1-4; CDR3 length: 15; D gene: TRBD1; clone size: -; CDR3 protein: CASSPYGTGNEKLFF; CDR3 DNA: TGTGCCAGCAGCCCCTACGGGACAGGGAATGAAAAACTGTTTTTT
V gene: TRBV10-3; J gene: TRBJ2-1; CDR3 length: 13; D gene: TRBD2; clone size: -; CDR3 protein: CAVGTSGLNEQFF; CDR3 DNA: TGTGCCGTCGGGACTAGCGGGCTCAATGAGCAGTTCTTC
V gene: TRBV13; J gene: TRBJ2-3; CDR3 length: 14; D gene: -; clone size: -; CDR3 protein: CASSLVLAGDTQYF; CDR3 DNA: TGTGCCAGCAGCTTAGTACTAGCTGGTGATACGCAGTATTTT
V gene: TRBV7-2; J gene: TRBJ2-1; CDR3 length: 18; D gene: -; clone size: -; CDR3 protein: CASSRKVIVGVDNNEQFF; CDR3 DNA: TGTGCCAGCAGCCGAAAGGTTATTGTCGGCGTAGACAACAATGAGCAGTTCTTC
V gene: TRBV10-3; J gene: TRBJ1-2; CDR3 length: 15; D gene: TRBD1; clone size: -; CDR3 protein: CAISAEDRAFYGYTF; CDR3 DNA: TGTGCCATCAGTGCGGAGGACAGGGCATTCTATGGCTACACCTTC
V gene: TRBV29-1; J gene: TRBJ2-7; CDR3 length: 12; D gene: TRBD1; clone size: -; CDR3 protein: CSTGTGTYEQYF; CDR3 DNA: TGCAGCACTGGGACAGGGACCTACGAGCAGTACTTC
V gene: TRBV28; J gene: TRBJ2-5; CDR3 length: 16; D gene: TRBD2; clone size: -; CDR3 protein: CASSLRTSGSMETQYF; CDR3 DNA: TGTGCCAGCAGTTTACGGACTAGCGGGAGTATGGAGACCCAGTACTTC
V gene: TRBV15; J gene: TRBJ1-1; CDR3 length: 15; D gene: -; clone size: -; CDR3 protein: CATSDGASGNTEAFF; CDR3 DNA: TGTGCCACCAGCGATGGAGCCTCAGGCAACACTGAAGCTTTCTTT
V gene: TRBV29-1; J gene: TRBJ2-7; CDR3 length: 11; D gene: -; clone size: -; CDR3 protein: CSADDSYEQYF; CDR3 DNA: TGCAGCGCCGATGACAGCTACGAGCAGTACTTC
V gene: TRBV27; J gene: TRBJ2-7; CDR3 length: 14; D gene: TRBD2; clone size: -; CDR3 protein: CASSLSGRFYEQYF; CDR3 DNA: TGTGCCAGCAGTTTAAGCGGGAGGTTCTACGAGCAGTACTTC
V gene: TRBV12-1; J gene: TRBJ2-1; CDR3 length: 16; D gene: -; clone size: once; CDR3 protein: CASSFVVLALIDEQFF; CDR3 DNA: TGTGCCAGCAGCTTTGTAGTGCTAGCACTTATCGATGAGCAGTTCTTC
V gene: TRBV4-1; J gene: TRBJ2-3; CDR3 length: 15; D gene: -; clone size: -; CDR3 protein: CASSHPTGNTDTQYF; CDR3 DNA: TGCGCCAGCAGCCATCCCACCGGGAACACAGATACGCAGTATTTT
V gene: TRBV6-1; J gene: TRBJ1-1; CDR3 length: 13; D gene: -; clone size: -; CDR3 protein: CASSGVPDTEAFF; CDR3 DNA: TGTGCCAGCAGTGGTGTTCCGGACACTGAAGCTTTCTTT
V gene: TRBV28; J gene: TRBJ2-7; CDR3 length: 11; D gene: -; clone size: -; CDR3 protein: CASSWTVEQYF; CDR3 DNA: TGTGCCAGCAGTTGGACGGTCGAGCAGTACTTC
V gene: TRBV6-6; J gene: TRBJ2-1; CDR3 length: 16; D gene: TRBD2; clone size: -; CDR3 protein: CASSILAGGPGDEQFF; CDR3 DNA: TGTGCCAGCAGCATCCTAGCGGGAGGCCCAGGCGATGAGCAGTTCTTC
V gene: TRBV6-5; J gene: TRBJ2-3; CDR3 length: 12; D gene: -; clone size: -; CDR3 protein: CATAVGADTQYF; CDR3 DNA: TGTGCCACCGCGGTGGGAGCAGATACGCAGTATTTT
V gene: TRBV27; J gene: TRBJ2-1; CDR3 length: 16; D gene: -; clone size: -; CDR3 protein: CASSLGRRDSYNEQFF; CDR3 DNA: TGTGCCAGCAGTTTGGGTAGGCGGGACTCCTACAATGAGCAGTTCTTC